Presented here are 15 T cell receptor beta chains from one specimen sequenced in a study of CD8+CD57+ T cells in acquired aplastic anemia. CD8+CD57+ cell expansion had been shown by flow cytometry in patients chosen for sequencing. Genomic DNA served as template for TCR beta VDJ and CDR3 profiling. TCRdb fed the reads into MiXCR, producing one record per CDR3 protein. The table has about 58,000 distinct CDR3 sequences, roughly three fifths seen once. The material sequenced was sorted CD4+, CD8+, or CD8+CD57+ T cells (not recorded which) from PBMCs. Receptors originate from a human donor with aplastic anemia.

The chain employs TRBV9 and TRBJ2-5; 10 bases are shared with TRBD1. The CDR3 spans 14 residues. Losses at the gene ends were 4 bases for V and 3 bases for J; bases not matched to a gene: 3. Germline V gene data show CDR1 as SGDLS and CDR2 as YYNGEE. The CDR3 sequence is CASSLTGGKETQYF. The CDR3 DNA follows: TGTGCCAGCAGCCTGACAGGGGGCAAAGAGACCCAGTACTTC.

This clonotype was counted a few times. The rearrangement uses TRBV24-1 and TRBJ1-4, with D unclear. The germline V gene has CDR1 KGHDR and CDR2 SFDVKD. This CDR3 spans 16 amino acids. Trimming left V 4 bases short and J 8 bases short, with 19 bases between. CDR3 DNA: TGTGCCACCAGTGACCCTCGAGGTCAAGAAGGCGAAAAACTGTTTTTT. Translation gives CATSDPRGQEGEKLFF.

The V call is TRBV7-9, the J call TRBJ1-6; 7 bases align to TRBD1. The trim removed 8 bases at V and 13 bases at J, leaving 11 bases unmatched. Germline CDR1 SEHNR, CDR2 FQNEAQ (reference sequence). The CDR3 extends over 13 amino acids. CDR3 protein: CASGDRVGSPLHF. The CDR3, as DNA: TGTGCCAGCGGAGACAGGGTCGGTTCGCCCCTCCACTTT.

The chain joins TRBV12-3 or TRBV12-4 to TRBJ1-6; 7 bases agree with TRBD1. Losses at the gene ends were 8 bases for V and 9 bases for J; bases not matched to a gene: 7. CDR3 size: 13 residues. The CDR3, as DNA: TGTGCCAGCGGTCGACAGGGTGGTTCACCCCTCCACTTT. Residues: CASGRQGGSPLHF.

CDR3 bases: TGTGCCAGCACGGCTAGATATAATTCACCCCTCCACTTT. The encoded protein is CASTARYNSPLHF. This chain links TRBV25-1 with TRBJ1-6, with unresolved D. Germline V gives CDR1 MGHDK, CDR2 SYGVNS. V lost 7 bases to trimming and J lost 4 bases, with 8 bases between them. CDR3 length equals 13 residues.

This clonotype was seen ten or more times. V is TRBV9 and J is TRBJ1-2, with a tentative D call TRBD1 (5 bases). V was clipped by 1 base and J by 5 bases, with 24 bases between them. This CDR3 region has 18 residues. From germline, CDR1 is SGDLS and CDR2 YYNGEE. Written as DNA, the CDR3 is TGTGCCAGCAGCGTAAAGATTCTGTCGACAGAGAGTACGTATGGCTACACCTTC. Its translation: CASSVKILSTESTYGYTF.

The chain couples TRBV19 to TRBJ1-2; D is ambiguous. This CDR3 spans 13 amino acids. Trimming pared 9 bases from V and 2 bases from J, leaving 13 bases between. Germline V gene lookup returns CDR1 LNHDA and CDR2 SQIVND (reference sequence). CDR3 in DNA: TGTGCCAGCTCAAAGGCGCAGAACTATGGCTACACCTTC. It translates to CASSKAQNYGYTF. Looking up the rest from reference TRBV19 and TRBJ1-2 gives the full variable domain: DGGITQSPKYLFRKEGQNVTLSCEQNLNHDAMYWYRQDPGQGLRLIYYSQIVNDFQKGDIAEGYSVSREKKESFPLTVTSAQKNPTAFYLCASSKAQNYGYTFGSGTRLTVV.

The chain couples TRBV7-9 to TRBJ1-4; D unclear. V shed 3 bases and J shed 5 bases, with 10 bases lying between them. The germline gives CDR1 SEHNR, CDR2 FQNEAQ (reference sequence). The CDR3 is 14 amino acids. The CDR3 here is CASSFEAQNEKLFF. The CDR3 DNA reads as TGTGCCAGCAGCTTCGAGGCCCAAAATGAAAAACTGTTTTTT.

The rearrangement joins TRBV10-2 to TRBJ2-1, with TRBD1 identical over 10 bases. CDR1 and CDR2 (germline): WSHSY, SAAADI. CDR3 size: 16 residues. The junction had 8 bases not matched to a gene; V was cut back by 2 bases and J by 7 bases. The DNA for the CDR3 is TGCGCCAGCAGTGAGGTGACAGGGGGCCCGGGGAATGAGCAGTTCTTC. Translated: CASSEVTGGPGNEQFF.

This clonotype was picked up many times. The chain combines TRBV12-3 or TRBV12-4 with TRBJ2-3; D remains unclear. This CDR3 contains 13 residues. V gave up 5 bases and J gave up 4 bases, with 10 bases separating them. As DNA, the CDR3 is TGTGCCAGCAGTCCACTTCCTGCAGATACGCAGTATTTT. Protein product: CASSPLPADTQYF.

This clonotype was observed at least ten times. J is TRBJ1-6 and V is TRBV5-5, with D maybe TRBD1 (5 bases). V lost 0 bases and J 7 bases, leaving 14 bases between the germline ends. The CDR3 sequence is 16 residues long. CDR1 and CDR2 from the germline V gene are SGHKS and YYEKEE (reference sequence). This CDR3 reads CASSLEQADGNSPLHF. CDR3 nucleotides: TGTGCCAGCAGCTTGGAACAGGCCGATGGGAATTCACCCCTCCACTTT.

This clonotype appeared a few times. This chain connects TRBV20-1 to TRBJ1-4; no firm D call. The germline V gene has CDR1 DFQATT and CDR2 SNEGSKA (reference sequence). The CDR3 is 14 amino acids. Trimming cost V 3 bases and J 0 bases, with 8 bases left between them. The CDR3 protein is CSASSATTNEKLFF. The CDR3 DNA reads as TGCAGTGCTAGTTCGGCGACAACTAATGAAAAACTGTTTTTT.

This CDR3 is CASSIVSGTYEQYF. DNA of the CDR3: TGTGCCAGTAGTATAGTGTCCGGGACCTACGAGCAGTACTTC. V gene TRBV19 combines with J gene TRBJ2-7; TRBD2 might be the D (5 bases). The V end lost 1 base, the J end lost 2 bases, and 9 bases lay between the germline ends. CDR3 length: 14 residues. Germline assignment: CDR1 LNHDA and CDR2 SQIVND (reference sequence). Variable domain in full (rest from reference TRBV19 and TRBJ2-7): DGGITQSPKYLFRKEGQNVTLSCEQNLNHDAMYWYRQDPGQGLRLIYYSQIVNDFQKGDIAEGYSVSREKKESFPLTVTSAQKNPTAFYLCASSIVSGTYEQYFGPGTRLTVT.

The rearrangement links TRBV4-3 to TRBJ2-2, with D perhaps being TRBD1 or TRBD2 (5 bases each). V lost 0 bases, J lost 3 bases, and 11 bases lay in between. Per the germline V gene, CDR1 is LGHNA and CDR2 is YSLEER. The CDR3 runs to 16 residues. The CDR3 region has the DNA TGCGCCAGCAGCCAAGATCGAGGGGCCGACACCGGGGAGCTGTTTTTT. Protein sequence: CASSQDRGADTGELFF.

At least ten counts were recorded for this clonotype. The V gene is TRBV11-2, the J gene TRBJ2-1; D unclear. The length of the CDR3 is 12 residues. V was cut by 4 bases and J by 5 bases, with 6 bases left in between. CDR1 SGHAT and CDR2 FQNNGV come from the germline V gene. The CDR3 coding sequence is TGTGCCAGCAGCTCCGACAACAATGAGCAGTTCTTC. Its translation is CASSSDNNEQFF.